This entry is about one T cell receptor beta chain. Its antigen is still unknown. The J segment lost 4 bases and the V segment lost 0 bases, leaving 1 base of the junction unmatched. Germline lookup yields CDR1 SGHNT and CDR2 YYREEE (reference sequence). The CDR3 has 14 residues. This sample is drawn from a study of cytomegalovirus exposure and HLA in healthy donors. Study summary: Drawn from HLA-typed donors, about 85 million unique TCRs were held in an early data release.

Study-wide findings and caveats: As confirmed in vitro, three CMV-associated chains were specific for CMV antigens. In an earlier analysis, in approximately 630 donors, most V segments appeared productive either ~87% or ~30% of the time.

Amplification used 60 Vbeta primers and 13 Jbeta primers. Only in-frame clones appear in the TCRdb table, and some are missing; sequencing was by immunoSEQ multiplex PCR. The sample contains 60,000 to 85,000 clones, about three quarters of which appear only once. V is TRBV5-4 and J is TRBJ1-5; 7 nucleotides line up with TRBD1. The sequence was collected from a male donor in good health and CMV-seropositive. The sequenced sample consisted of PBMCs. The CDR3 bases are TGTGCCAGCAGCTTGGGGGGACAGAATCAGCCCCAGCATTTT. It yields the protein CASSLGGQNQPQHF.